This TCR beta chain is from a study of response to subunit inactivated influenza vaccine. Study findings and constraints: Few additional T cells are recruited per seasonal influenza vaccination, authors suggested.

TCRdb independently ran MiXCR on the RT-PCR reads; one entry per CDR3 protein. The sample carries about 520,000 distinct CDR3 sequences, over 25% recorded once. This clonotype was picked up many times. Its specificity is not known. The source is a man aged 50-59 years who received an inactivated influenza vaccine. Specimen: CD4+ T cells sorted from PBMCs, collected roughly 5 days after vaccination.

The CDR3 DNA reads as TGCGCCAGCAGACCCTCTAGCGGGTGCTACAATGAGCAGTTCTTC. Protein sequence: CASRPSSGCYNEQFF. The V call is TRBV10-1, the J call TRBJ2-1, with TRBD2 identical over 8 bases. The V and J ends lost 6 bases and 3 bases, in that order; junction bases with no gene match: 7. Per germline, CDR1 WNHNN and CDR2 SYGVQD (reference sequence). The CDR3 length is 15 residues.